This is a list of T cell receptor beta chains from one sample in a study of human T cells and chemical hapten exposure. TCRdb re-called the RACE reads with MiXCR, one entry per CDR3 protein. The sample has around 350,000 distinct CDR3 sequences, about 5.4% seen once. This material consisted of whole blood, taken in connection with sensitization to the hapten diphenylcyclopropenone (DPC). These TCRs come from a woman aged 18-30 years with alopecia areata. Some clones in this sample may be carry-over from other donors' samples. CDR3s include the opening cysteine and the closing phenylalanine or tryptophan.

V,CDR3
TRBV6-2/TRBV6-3,CASSDEQRNKLFF
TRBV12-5,CAREGRPRNTIYF
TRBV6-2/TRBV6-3,CASSYSTWDRDTEAFF
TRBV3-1,CASSARTRKETQYF
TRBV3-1,CASSQGASGGADTQYF
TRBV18,CASSPPNRSNQPQHF
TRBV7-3,CASSPSWGSGANVLTF
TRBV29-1,CSVAHEAGSYEQYF
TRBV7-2,CASSPLGTGVVSEQYF
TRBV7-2,CASSRGTSGTETQYF
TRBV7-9,CASSLVGTSPGLDTQYF
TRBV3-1,CASSQPTQATTNEKLFF
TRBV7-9,CASSLSRVQSVDEQFF
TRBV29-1,CSVGGDNQPQHF
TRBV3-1,CASSQDRDQGADTQYF
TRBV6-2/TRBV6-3,CASRPWGILVNEQFF
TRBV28,CASSLRTLGSSYNSPLHF
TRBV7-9,CASSLARFTLGGHTEAFF
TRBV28,CASSSFRGVGTEAFF
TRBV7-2,CASSLVGVYSNQPQHF
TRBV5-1,CASSIQGETGELFF
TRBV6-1,CASRFNRETYEQYF
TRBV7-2,CASSAGAGTDTQYF
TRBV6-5,CASSYSGSSGNTIYF
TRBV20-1,CSARDWTSGGTDTQYF
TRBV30,CAWSDDGTGGTEAFF
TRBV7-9,CASSLVRKGTGNQPQHF
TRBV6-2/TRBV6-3,CASTRTGGFEKLFF
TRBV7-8,CASSLTPGATNEKLFF
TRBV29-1,CSVFGTGYGEQFF
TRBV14,CASSQDPVTGTPYEQYF
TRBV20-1,CSARGQGDFSSYEQYF
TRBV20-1,CSALQGAGQPQHF
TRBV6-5,CASRNRGEETQYF
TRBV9,CASSVAPFYSGNTIYF
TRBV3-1,CASSQDAPGEQYF
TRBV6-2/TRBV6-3,CASSGTFTEAFF
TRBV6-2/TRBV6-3,CASTDGYSNQPQHF
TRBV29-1,CSVVGQGADTQYF
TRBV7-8,CASSWGGAVNEQFF
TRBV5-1,CASSQYRAYGYTF
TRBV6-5,CASSYTPYLSPLEGYTF
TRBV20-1,CSARLGDKNIQYF
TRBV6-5,CASQDGGIYNEQFF
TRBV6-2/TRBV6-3,CASSTPGSLVNGYTF
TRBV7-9,CASSSVTPGQYFRGPQHF
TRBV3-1,CASSQAAVNQPQHF
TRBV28,CASRDTDRGINQPQHF
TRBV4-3,CASSQDIRSSGANVLTF
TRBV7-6,CASSLSLLETQYF